Listed below are T cell receptor beta chains from one sample, sequenced in a study of T cells in Graves' hyperthyroidism and ophthalmopathy. TCRdb reprocessed the multiplex PCR reads with MiXCR, giving one entry per CDR3 protein. The sample lists approximately 510,000 distinct CDR3 sequences, approximately 49% occurring once. The sample comprised peripheral blood or thyroid tissue (not recorded which). These receptors all come from an adult woman with Graves' disease, either hyperthyroidism or ophthalmopathy (not recorded which). The CDR3 runs from the conserved cysteine through the conserved F or W. Each record gives: V gene, clone size, D gene, J gene, CDR3 DNA, CDR3 protein. D genes are given only for firm matches. Expanded clones are given a class, and other clones once, few, many or no size at all.

TRBV7-2	-	-	TRBJ2-7	TGTGCCAGCAGCTTCGGCCTGGGGGTCTACGAGCAGTACTTT	CASSFGLGVYEQYF
TRBV2	-	-	TRBJ2-6	TGTGCCAGCAGTTTCTTGGGGCACGACTCTGGGGCCAACGTCCTGACTTTC	CASSFLGHDSGANVLTF
TRBV28	-	-	TRBJ1-5	TGTGCCAGCAGTTTGCCAGAGTCTCGAAATCAGCCCCAGCATTTT	CASSLPESRNQPQHF
TRBV4-2	many	-	TRBJ2-7	TGTGCCAGCAGCCAAGGTCTAGGTATCTACGAGCAGTACTTC	CASSQGLGIYEQYF
TRBV29-1	-	-	TRBJ1-1	TGCAGCCACGGAGGGGCCGCCCAGAACACTGAAGCTTTCTTT	CSHGGAAQNTEAFF
TRBV7-2	-	-	TRBJ1-1	TGTGCCAGCAGCTTAGAAGGGAGGGTGGCCACTGAAGCTTTCTTT	CASSLEGRVATEAFF
TRBV5-5	-	-	TRBJ2-5	TGTGCCAGCAGCTATCGGGCAGGGACCCAGTACTTC	CASSYRAGTQYF
TRBV5-1	-	-	TRBJ2-2	TGCGCCAGCAGCTTCCGGGTCGACACCGGGGAGCTGTTTTTT	CASSFRVDTGELFF
TRBV20-1	-	-	TRBJ1-2	TGCAGTGCTAGAGACGCCCATGGCTACACCTTC	CSARDAHGYTF
TRBV10-3	many	TRBD1	TRBJ1-2	TGTGCCATCAGTGCGGACAGGGTGAAGTATGGCTACACCTTC	CAISADRVKYGYTF
TRBV20-1	many	TRBD1	TRBJ1-4	TGCAGTGCCAAAGGGACAGGAGCTAATGAAAAACTGTTTTTT	CSAKGTGANEKLFF
TRBV7-9	-	-	TRBJ1-1	TGTGCCAGCAGCTTAGGGACGCAAGCTTTCTTT	CASSLGTQAFF
TRBV7-9	-	-	TRBJ2-5	TGTGCCAGCAGCTTAGTGGGGACGAAACTAGGACAGAAACAAGAGACCCAGTACTTC	CASSLVGTKLGQKQETQYF
TRBV11-1	many	-	TRBJ1-1	TGTGCCAGCAGCTCGGACTCGGGGGCCAACACTGAAGCTTTCTTT	CASSSDSGANTEAFF
TRBV15	many	TRBD2	TRBJ2-5	TGTGCCACCAGCAGAGTAGGACTAGCGGATCAAGAGACCCAGTACTTC	CATSRVGLADQETQYF
TRBV28	few	TRBD1	TRBJ2-7	TGTGCCAGCGGGGACAGGGGGCAGTACTTC	CASGDRGQYF
TRBV15	few	-	TRBJ2-7	TGTGCCACCAGCGGACCGAGCGGGACAGCCTTCCCTCTCGAGCAGTACTTC	CATSGPSGTAFPLEQYF
TRBV27	-	-	TRBJ1-1	TGTGCCAGCAGTTTAAAGGGGTGGGGGACTGAAGCTTTCTTT	CASSLKGWGTEAFF
TRBV10-3	-	-	TRBJ2-5	TGTGCCATCGGGACGGAGAGCCAGTACTTC	CAIGTESQYF
TRBV13	many	TRBD2	TRBJ2-7	TGTGCCAGCAGCCAAACCGGGACTAGGGATTACGAGCAGTACTTC	CASSQTGTRDYEQYF
TRBV5-1	-	TRBD1	TRBJ2-5	TGCGCCAGCAGCTTGGCAGGGGGTATTACAGAGACCCAGTACTTC	CASSLAGGITETQYF
TRBV20-1	many	TRBD1	TRBJ1-1	TGCAGTGCTAGCCACAGGGGCCCAACTGAAGCTTTCTTT	CSASHRGPTEAFF
TRBV6-1	-	TRBD1	TRBJ1-1	TGTGCCAGCGGGGGACAGGGGGCGGGGAACACTGAAGCTTTCTTT	CASGGQGAGNTEAFF
TRBV30	-	-	TRBJ1-1	TGTGCCTGGGGGGTGGGTAGGGAGAGTACTGAAGCTTTCTTT	CAWGVGRESTEAFF
TRBV5-4	-	-	TRBJ1-4	TGTGCCAGCAGCTTGAATCCCGGTAGTAGTGAAAAACTGTTTTTT	CASSLNPGSSEKLFF
TRBV7-9	-	-	TRBJ2-7	TGTGCCAGCAGCTTAGCATCAGGTGACTCCTACGAGCAGTACTTC	CASSLASGDSYEQYF
TRBV12-3/TRBV12-4	-	-	TRBJ2-5	TGTGCCAGCAGTTTCACCGAAGAGACCCAGTACTTC	CASSFTEETQYF
TRBV7-9	-	-	TRBJ1-3	TGTGCCAGCAGCCATTCCCGATTTTTGGCGGAAAACACCATATATTTT	CASSHSRFLAENTIYF
TRBV29-1	few	-	TRBJ2-7	TGCAGCGTTGAAGACGAGGCAGGTTCCTACGAGCAGTACTTC	CSVEDEAGSYEQYF
TRBV7-2	once	-	TRBJ2-7	TGTGCCAGCAGCTTAGATGAGGTCAGGATTGCCTACGAGCAGTACTTC	CASSLDEVRIAYEQYF
TRBV10-3	many	-	TRBJ2-7	TGTGCCATCAGTGACAACGGCTACGAGCAGTACTTC	CAISDNGYEQYF
TRBV9	many	-	TRBJ2-2	TGTGCCAGCAGTGACGCGGTGGGAGGCGGGGAGCTGTTTTTT	CASSDAVGGGELFF
TRBV7-2	-	-	TRBJ1-3	TGTGCCAGCAGCTTAGGGGGCCAGGGAAACACCATATATTTT	CASSLGGQGNTIYF
TRBV29-1	-	-	TRBJ1-3	TGCAGGGGACGGCTCTCTGGAAACACCATATATTTT	CRGRLSGNTIYF
TRBV19	-	-	TRBJ1-1	TGTGCCGGTAGTTGGCGACTGGGCGCTGAAGCTTTCTTT	CAGSWRLGAEAFF
TRBV20-1	many	-	TRBJ1-2	TGCAGTGCGGTCGAGGGTTCCGCCTATGGCTACACCTTC	CSAVEGSAYGYTF
TRBV20-1	-	-	TRBJ2-2	TGCAGTGCTAGACGAGGAGTGGTAGGGGAGCTGTTTTTT	CSARRGVVGELFF
TRBV4-2	-	-	TRBJ2-5	TGTGCCAGCAGCCAAGATACAGTTGGAGAGACCCAGTACTTC	CASSQDTVGETQYF
TRBV12-3/TRBV12-4	many	TRBD1	TRBJ1-6	TGTGCCAGCAGGGGACAGGGGACGGTTGGAGGATCACCCCTCCACTTT	CASRGQGTVGGSPLHF
TRBV5-1	many	-	TRBJ2-2	TGCGCCAGCAGCTCCCCTGGGACCGGGGAGCTGTTTTTT	CASSSPGTGELFF
TRBV20-1	-	TRBD1	TRBJ1-5	TGCAGTGCTAGAGTCCTGGAAACCGGGACAGGCATGAATCAGCCCCAGCATTTT	CSARVLETGTGMNQPQHF
TRBV6-6	-	-	TRBJ1-4	TGTGCCGGCAGTTACCCGTCAGGGCCCCTCGGTGAAAAACTGTTTTTT	CAGSYPSGPLGEKLFF
TRBV12-3/TRBV12-4	-	-	TRBJ1-5	TGTGCCAGCAGCACCTACCGTCAGCCCCAGCATTTT	CASSTYRQPQHF
TRBV25-1	many	-	TRBJ1-5	TGTGCCAGCAGTGATACTAGCAATCAGCCCCAGCATTTT	CASSDTSNQPQHF
TRBV7-9	-	-	TRBJ2-7	TGTGCCAGCAGCTCGATCATGAGTTGGTCCTACGAGCAGTACTTC	CASSSIMSWSYEQYF
TRBV12-3/TRBV12-4	many	-	TRBJ1-2	TGTGCCAGCAGCCCGCTCAGATACTATGGCTACACCTTC	CASSPLRYYGYTF
TRBV30	few	-	TRBJ1-1	TGTGCCTGGAGTGCCCCTAATACTGAAGCTTTCTTT	CAWSAPNTEAFF
TRBV7-8	-	-	TRBJ2-7	TGTGCCAGCAGCCTAGGGATTATGTACTTC	CASSLGIMYF
TRBV7-9	-	TRBD1	TRBJ2-2	TGTGCCAGCAGCCACCGGGACAGGAACTACGAGCTGTTTTTT	CASSHRDRNYELFF
TRBV19	many	TRBD2	TRBJ2-5	TGTGCCAGTTCCCTATTGGGAGGTCTCGGGGGGGAGACCCAGTACTTC	CASSLLGGLGGETQYF
TRBV2	-	TRBD1	TRBJ2-3	TGTGCCAGCGGACAGGGGACAGATACGCAGTATTTT	CASGQGTDTQYF
TRBV7-9	few	TRBD1	TRBJ1-4	TGTGCCAGCAGCTCTGTGACAGGGACTAATGAAAAACTGTTTTTT	CASSSVTGTNEKLFF
TRBV28	few	-	TRBJ2-7	TGTGCCAGCAGTCCCTCGGGCTACGAGCAGTACTTC	CASSPSGYEQYF
TRBV20-1	-	-	TRBJ1-2	TGCAGTGCTAGAGTACGGGGACGGGGGGGCTACACCTTC	CSARVRGRGGYTF
TRBV10-2	few	TRBD1	TRBJ2-7	TGTGCCAGCAGCCAGACAGGGATGGGCGAGCAGTACTTC	CASSQTGMGEQYF
TRBV6-6	-	-	TRBJ2-7	TGTGCCAGCAATTACCAACAGGGAGCGGGCGAGCAGTACTTC	CASNYQQGAGEQYF